This T cell receptor (beta chain) was captured by sequencing in a study of T-cell memory formation after mild COVID-19. Background on the study: The TCR clusters were mostly specific to one donor.

The table lists this clonotype with a few counts. What it recognizes is unknown. Via MiXCR, TCRdb re-called the 5' RACE reads, giving one row per CDR3 protein. The data hold about 540,000 distinct CDR3 sequences, with about a fifth observed a single time. The CDR3 is 13 amino acids. Germline V gene data show CDR1 as SGHRS and CDR2 as YFSETQ. V dropped 4 bases and J dropped 7; count of bases not matched to a gene: 5. The study, taken as a whole, reports: Among CD4+ contracting clones, most were CM and EM, and CD8+ ones EMRA. CD4+ bias marked clones expanding day 15 to 37, unlike balanced contracting clones. The pre-infection memory compartment contained some responding clones, suggesting cross-reactive memory joined.

The material sequenced was PBMCs or a T cell subset sorted from them (not recorded which). The rearrangement uses TRBV5-1 and TRBJ2-1; 7 bases line up with TRBD2. The source of this sequence is an adult woman who had mild COVID-19 (a few samples of this study predate the infection). Cell type and time point are not known. The DNA for the CDR3 is TGCGCCAGCAGCATCCTCGGGGGGAATGAGCAGTTCTTC. It specifies CASSILGGNEQFF.